The 18 T cell receptor beta chains below were found in one sample sequenced in a study of blood T cell repertoires in COVID-19. The data were produced by immunoSEQ multiplex PCR, yet TCRdb's version contains in-frame clones alone and is incomplete. The sample consists of 100,000 to 150,000 clones, about 89% of them appearing once. The sequenced sample was peripheral blood. All receptors derive from a woman in her 70s with COVID-19, enrolled during active disease.

The rearrangement links TRBV3-1 (or the pseudogene TRBV3-2) to TRBJ2-3; D perhaps matches TRBD2 (7 bases). CDR1 and CDR2 from the germline V gene are LGHDT and YNNKEL (reference sequence). The CDR3 runs to 17 residues. V gave up 4 bases and J gave up 1 base, with 18 bases separating them. The CDR3 loop is CASSLGLGGGGTDTQYF. As DNA, the CDR3 is TGTGCCAGCAGCCTCGGGTTGGGGGGGGGCGGCACAGATACGCAGTATTTT.

The J gene is TRBJ1-1, the V gene TRBV5-1; TRBD1 matches at 10 bases. The CDR3 consists of 16 residues. CDR1 SGHRS and CDR2 YFSETQ come from the germline V gene. With V trimmed by 6 bases and J by 7 bases, 15 bases remained unmatched. CDR3 residues: CASNRGGTGARNEAFF. CDR3 in DNA: TGCGCCAGCAACCGGGGCGGGACAGGGGCCCGGAATGAAGCTTTCTTT.

CDR3 bases: TGTGCCACCAGCAGGGAGACAGGGGGACGCGAGCAGTACTTC. Translating it yields CATSRETGGREQYF. The V gene is TRBV15, the J gene TRBJ2-7, with 9 bases that match TRBD1. The V gene's germline CDR1 is LNHNV and CDR2 YYDKDF (reference sequence). There are 14 residues in the CDR3. The junction had 6 bases not matched to a gene; V was cut back by 3 bases and J by 6 bases.

This CDR3 reads CASSSGLALSTDTQYF. In DNA form, the CDR3 reads TGTGCCAGCAGCTCAGGACTAGCGCTTTCCACAGATACGCAGTATTTT. The chain is built from TRBV25-1 and TRBJ2-3; 9 bases are a match to TRBD2. Germline V gene sequence: CDR1 MGHDK, CDR2 SYGVNS. The ends lost 6 bases at V and 2 bases at J; junction bases unmatched: 9. The CDR3 runs 16 residues.

The chain recombines TRBV5-1 with TRBJ1-3; D gene uncertain. There are 16 residues in the CDR3. V was pared by 0 bases and J by 1 base, with 11 bases between. CDR1 is SGHRS, CDR2 YFSETQ, per germline. The CDR3 DNA sequence: TGCGCCAGCAGCTTGGCCATAGGGAGATCTGGAAACACCATATATTTT. It is translated as CASSLAIGRSGNTIYF.

J is TRBJ1-1 and V is TRBV6-4; 8 bases line up with TRBD1. This CDR3 is built from 16 residues. Germline CDR1 and CDR2: MRHNA and SNTAGT. Trimming at V came to 6 bases and at J to 4 bases, leaving 13 bases not matched to a gene. In DNA, the CDR3 is TGTGCCAGCAGCGCCGCCTACCAGGGGGCAAGCACTGAAGCTTTCTTT. Translation: CASSAAYQGASTEAFF.

J is TRBJ1-1 and V is TRBV6-5, with D tentatively TRBD1 (5 bases). The V and J ends lost 4 bases and 4 bases respectively, with 19 bases between them. The CDR3 consists of 16 residues. Germline V CDR1 and CDR2: MNHEY, SVGAGI. The CDR3 DNA follows: TGTGCCAGCAGTTCGCGGACACCCACATGGGCCACTGAAGCTTTCTTT. It yields the protein CASSSRTPTWATEAFF.

The gene calls are TRBV5-1 and TRBJ2-1; D possibly corresponds to TRBD1 (6 bases). The CDR3 loop spans 12 amino acids. Trimming took off 4 bases at V and 9 bases at J, with 11 bases between the two ends. Per germline, CDR1 SGHRS and CDR2 YFSETQ. The CDR3 spells CASSDRRGEQFF. The CDR3 DNA reads as TGCGCCAGCAGCGACCGCAGGGGTGAGCAGTTCTTC.

As regards this clone: The junction and the germline gene differ at one end; a read error may be behind it. The chain recombines TRBV20-1 with TRBJ2-7, with D unresolved. Germline assignment: CDR1 DFQATT and CDR2 SNEGSKA (reference sequence). This CDR3 region has 11 residues. The CDR3 sequence: CSARDPASNNF. In nucleotides, the CDR3 is TGCAGTGCTAGAGATCCCGCTAGTAACAACTTC.

The chain uses TRBV28 and TRBJ1-1; TRBD1 is a possible D gene (6 bases). The germline V gene encodes CDR1 MDHEN and CDR2 SYDVKM. The CDR3 consists of 14 residues. V lost 9 bases to trimming and J lost 4 bases, with 18 bases between them. The CDR3 is CASYPGEIITEAFF. DNA of the CDR3: TGTGCCAGTTATCCAGGGGAGATTATCACTGAAGCTTTCTTT. The full variable domain, in which reference TRBV28 and TRBJ1-1 provide the parts outside the CDR3, is DVKVTQSSRYLVKRTGEKVFLECVQDMDHENMFWYRQDPGLGLRLIYFSYDVKMKEKGDIPEGYSVSREKKERFSLILESASTNQTSMYLCASYPGEIITEAFFGQGTRLTVV.

The V and J genes are TRBV19 and TRBJ2-2, with 7 positions matching TRBD1. The V gene's germline CDR1 is LNHDA and CDR2 SQIVND (reference sequence). This CDR3 is 15 amino acids long. Losses at the gene ends were 6 bases for V and 1 base for J; bases not matched to a gene: 5. The CDR3 sequence: CASSLQGWNTGELFF. CDR3 bases: TGTGCCAGTAGCCTACAGGGGTGGAACACCGGGGAGCTGTTTTTT.

This chain joins TRBV5-5 and TRBJ1-5, with a tentative D call TRBD1 (6 bases). The CDR3 extends over 14 amino acids. With 2 bases removed from V and 4 bases from J, the gap between germline ends came to 10 bases. The V gene's germline CDR1 is SGHKS and CDR2 YYEKEE (reference sequence). The CDR3 is CASSFDRGNQPQHF. Here the CDR3 DNA reads TGTGCCAGCAGCTTTGATAGGGGGAATCAGCCCCAGCATTTT.

V usage is TRBV6-5 and J usage is TRBJ1-2; D might be TRBD1 (6 bases). The CDR3 totals 15 residues. V was shortened by 7 bases and J by 7 bases, with 22 bases between the two germline ends. Germline assignment: CDR1 MNHEY and CDR2 SVGAGI. Written as DNA, the CDR3 is TGTGCCAGCACCTCCCATCCGGGGGGGCTTGGTGGCTACACCTTC. Residues: CASTSHPGGLGGYTF.

The rearrangement uses TRBV2 and TRBJ1-6, with a weak D call TRBD1 (6 bases). There are 12 residues in the CDR3. CDR1 and CDR2 (germline): SNHLY, FYNNEI. Trimming cost V 9 bases and J 7 bases, with 10 bases left between them. The CDR3 spells CARRGLNSPLHF. CDR3 DNA sequence: TGTGCCAGGAGGGGGTTGAATTCACCCCTCCACTTT.

As concerns this clone: The junction does not match germline at one end; this may be a read error. CDR3 DNA sequence: TGTGCCGGGAGAGTAACAGAGTCCTATAATTCACCCCTCCACTTT. It is translated as CAGRVTESYNSPLHF. The chain is built from TRBV30 and TRBJ1-6; D gene unclear. The CDR3 consists of 15 residues. CDR1 and CDR2 from the germline V gene are GTSNPN and SVGIG (reference sequence).

The V call is TRBV5-1, the J call TRBJ1-1; D is perhaps TRBD1 (6 bases). V gave up 5 bases and J gave up 0 bases, with 11 bases separating them. Germline CDR1 SGHRS, CDR2 YFSETQ. The CDR3 totals 14 residues. CDR3: CASRSGAMNTEAFF. Written as DNA, the CDR3 is TGCGCCAGCAGATCAGGGGCTATGAACACTGAAGCTTTCTTT.

This chain joins TRBV7-8 and TRBJ2-5; 11 nucleotides agree with TRBD2. The junction had 10 bases not matched to a gene; V was cut back by 5 bases and J by 5 bases. This CDR3 has 16 residues. CDR1 is SGHVS and CDR2 is FQNEAQ in the germline V gene. The CDR3 loop is CASSQRSGGAEETQYF. The DNA for the CDR3 is TGTGCCAGCAGCCAGCGTAGCGGGGGGGCGGAGGAGACCCAGTACTTC.

J is TRBJ1-6 and V is TRBV7-8; D not resolved. The CDR3 runs 15 residues. The germline gives CDR1 SGHVS, CDR2 FQNEAQ. Trimming removed 1 base at V and 8 bases at J, with 12 bases between. CDR3 residues: CASSLDPGWDSPLHF. As DNA, the CDR3 is TGTGCCAGCAGCTTAGACCCAGGATGGGATTCACCCCTCCACTTT.